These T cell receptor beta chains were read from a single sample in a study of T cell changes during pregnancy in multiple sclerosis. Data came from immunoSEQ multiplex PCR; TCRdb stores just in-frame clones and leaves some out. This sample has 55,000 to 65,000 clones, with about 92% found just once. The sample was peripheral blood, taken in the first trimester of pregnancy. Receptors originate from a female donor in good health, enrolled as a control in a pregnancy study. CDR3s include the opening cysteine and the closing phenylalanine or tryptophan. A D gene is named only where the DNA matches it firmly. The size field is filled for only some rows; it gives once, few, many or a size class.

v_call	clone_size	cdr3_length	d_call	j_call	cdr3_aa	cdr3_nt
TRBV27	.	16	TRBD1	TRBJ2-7	CASSLSRDRGFGEQYF	TGTGCCAGCAGTTTATCCCGGGACAGGGGGTTTGGGGAGCAGTACTTC
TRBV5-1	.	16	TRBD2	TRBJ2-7	CASSSGTSGRRYEQYF	TGCGCCAGCAGCTCCGGGACTAGCGGGAGGAGGTACGAGCAGTACTTC
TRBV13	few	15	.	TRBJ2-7	CASSLDAGGWDEQYF	TGTGCCAGCAGCTTAGACGCAGGGGGGTGGGACGAGCAGTACTTC
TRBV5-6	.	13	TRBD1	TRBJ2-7	CASSLGTGREQYF	TGTGCCAGCAGCTTAGGGACAGGGCGCGAGCAGTACTTC
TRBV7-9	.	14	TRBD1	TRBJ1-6	CASSWGQAGSPLHF	TGTGCCAGCAGCTGGGGACAGGCAGGCTCACCCCTCCACTTT
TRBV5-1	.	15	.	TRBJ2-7	CASSFYGGSSYEQYF	TGCGCCAGCAGCTTTTATGGCGGATCCTCCTACGAGCAGTACTTC
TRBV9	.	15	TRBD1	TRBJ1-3	CASSDSRGTGNTIYF	TGTGCCAGCAGCGACTCCAGGGGGACTGGAAACACCATATATTTT
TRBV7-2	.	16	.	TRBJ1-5	CASSLTVGQFNQPQHF	TGTGCCAGCAGCTTAACTGTCGGACAGTTCAATCAGCCCCAGCATTTT
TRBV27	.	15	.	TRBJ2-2	CASASEGWGTGELFF	TGTGCCAGCGCTTCCGAGGGTTGGGGCACCGGGGAGCTGTTTTTT
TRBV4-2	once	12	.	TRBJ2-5	CASSHGEETQYF	TGTGCCAGCAGCCATGGAGAAGAGACCCAGTACTTC
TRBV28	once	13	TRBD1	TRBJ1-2	CASSRQGAPGYTF	TGTGCCAGCAGTAGACAGGGGGCGCCGGGCTACACCTTC
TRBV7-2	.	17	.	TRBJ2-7	CASSLVRGGGEPYEQYF	TGTGCCAGCAGCTTAGTGAGGGGAGGGGGAGAACCCTACGAGCAGTACTTC
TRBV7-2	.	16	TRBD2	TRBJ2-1	CASSAPSGGSYNEQFF	TGTGCCAGCAGCGCGCCTAGCGGGGGCTCCTACAATGAGCAGTTCTTC
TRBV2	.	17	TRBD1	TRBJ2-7	CASNPWGNGQGGYEQYF	TGTGCCAGCAACCCCTGGGGCAACGGACAGGGAGGTTACGAGCAGTACTTC
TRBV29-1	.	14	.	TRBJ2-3	CSVAGQEGVNTQYF	TGCAGCGTTGCAGGACAGGAGGGGGTAAATACGCAGTATTTT
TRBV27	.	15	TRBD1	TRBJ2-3	CASSPGQGGTDTQYF	TGTGCCAGCAGCCCTGGACAGGGTGGCACAGATACGCAGTATTTT
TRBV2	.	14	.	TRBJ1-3	CASSPTGGGNTIYF	TGTGCCAGCAGCCCGACAGGCGGTGGAAACACCATATATTTT
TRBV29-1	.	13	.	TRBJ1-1	CSDHRNLDTEAFF	TGCAGCGACCACAGGAATTTAGACACTGAAGCTTTCTTT
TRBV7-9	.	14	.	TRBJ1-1	CASSLGQLNTEAFF	TGTGCCAGCAGCTTAGGACAGTTGAACACTGAAGCTTTCTTT
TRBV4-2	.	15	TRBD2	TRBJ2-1	CASSHGTSGYNEQFF	TGTGCCAGCAGCCACGGGACTAGCGGCTACAATGAGCAGTTCTTC
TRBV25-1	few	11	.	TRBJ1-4	CASRRGEKLFF	TGTGCCAGCAGACGGGGGGAGAAACTGTTTTTT
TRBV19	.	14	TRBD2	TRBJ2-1	CASSPSGGVGEQFF	TGTGCCAGTAGTCCCTCCGGGGGGGTTGGTGAGCAGTTCTTC
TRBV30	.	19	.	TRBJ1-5	CAWSVRTREIRYSNQPQHF	TGTGCCTGGAGTGTTCGTACCCGGGAAATACGGTATAGCAATCAGCCCCAGCATTTT
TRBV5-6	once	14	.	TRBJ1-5	CASSLVGSGQPQHF	TGTGCCAGCAGCTTGGTAGGGAGCGGTCAGCCCCAGCATTTT
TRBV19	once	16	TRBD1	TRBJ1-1	CATQRQGGYRNTEAFF	TGTGCCACCCAGCGACAGGGGGGTTATAGGAACACTGAAGCTTTCTTT
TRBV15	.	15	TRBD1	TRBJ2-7	CATSRAGTASYEQYF	TGTGCCACCAGCAGAGCCGGGACAGCTTCCTACGAGCAGTACTTC
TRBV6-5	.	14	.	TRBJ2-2	CASSYSQESGELFF	TGTGCCAGCAGTTACAGTCAGGAATCCGGGGAGCTGTTTTTT
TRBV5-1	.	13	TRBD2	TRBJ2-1	CASASGSSGEQFF	TGCGCCAGCGCTAGCGGGAGCTCTGGTGAGCAGTTCTTC
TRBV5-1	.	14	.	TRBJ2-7	CASSGPGQSYEQYF	TGCGCCAGCAGCGGTCCGGGACAATCCTACGAGCAGTACTTC
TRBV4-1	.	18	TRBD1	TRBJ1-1	CASSQDRGQGDMNTEAFF	TGCGCCAGCAGCCAAGATAGGGGACAGGGGGACATGAACACTGAAGCTTTCTTT
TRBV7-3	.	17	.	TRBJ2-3	CASSLTGAIGSTDTQYF	TGTGCCAGCAGCTTAACAGGGGCCATAGGGTCCACAGATACGCAGTATTTT
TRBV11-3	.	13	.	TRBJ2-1	CASSQTRGDEQFF	TGTGCCAGCAGCCAAACCAGGGGCGATGAGCAGTTCTTC
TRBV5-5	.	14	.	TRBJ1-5	CASSKGQPDQPQHF	TGTGCCAGCAGCAAAGGACAGCCCGATCAGCCCCAGCATTTT
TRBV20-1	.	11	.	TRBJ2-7	CSARTASEQYF	TGCAGTGCTAGGACAGCTAGCGAGCAGTACTTC
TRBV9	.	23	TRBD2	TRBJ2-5	CASSVGASWAQTSGSRARETQYF	TGTGCCAGCAGCGTAGGTGCAAGTTGGGCGCAGACTAGCGGGAGTAGGGCCCGGGAGACCCAGTACTTC
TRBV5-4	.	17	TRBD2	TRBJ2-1	CASSAGLAAGDYNEQFF	TGTGCCAGCAGCGCGGGACTAGCGGCAGGAGACTACAATGAGCAGTTCTTC
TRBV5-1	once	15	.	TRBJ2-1	CASSPRDYSYNEQFF	TGCGCCAGCAGCCCGCGGGATTACTCCTACAATGAGCAGTTCTTC
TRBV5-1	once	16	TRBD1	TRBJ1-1	CASSSPLDRGRTEAFF	TGCGCCAGCAGCTCACCTCTTGACAGGGGGCGAACTGAAGCTTTCTTT
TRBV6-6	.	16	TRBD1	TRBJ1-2	CASSSLRGPLGYGYTF	TGTGCCAGCAGTTCCCTCAGGGGGCCTCTAGGCTATGGCTACACCTTC
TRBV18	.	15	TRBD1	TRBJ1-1	CASSTGTGGSTEAFF	TGTGCCAGCTCAACCGGGACAGGGGGGAGCACTGAAGCTTTCTTT
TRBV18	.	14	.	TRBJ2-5	CASSPARGGETQYF	TGTGCCAGCTCACCGGCACGAGGAGGGGAGACCCAGTACTTC
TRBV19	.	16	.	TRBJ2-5	CASSIGQASYQETQYF	TGTGCCAGTAGTATAGGACAGGCCTCGTACCAAGAGACCCAGTACTTC
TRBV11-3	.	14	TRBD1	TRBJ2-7	CASSFSGTGAEQYF	TGTGCCAGCAGCTTCTCCGGGACAGGGGCCGAGCAGTACTTC
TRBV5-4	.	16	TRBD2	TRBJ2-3	CASSTRLAASTDTQYF	TGTGCCAGCAGCACTCGACTAGCGGCTAGCACAGATACGCAGTATTTT
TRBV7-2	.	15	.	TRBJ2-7	CASSNSQLSSYEQYF	TGTGCCAGCAGCAACTCACAGTTAAGCTCCTACGAGCAGTACTTC
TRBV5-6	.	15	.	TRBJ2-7	CASSPTQGYRYEQYF	TGTGCCAGCAGCCCGACACAGGGATATCGGTACGAGCAGTACTTC